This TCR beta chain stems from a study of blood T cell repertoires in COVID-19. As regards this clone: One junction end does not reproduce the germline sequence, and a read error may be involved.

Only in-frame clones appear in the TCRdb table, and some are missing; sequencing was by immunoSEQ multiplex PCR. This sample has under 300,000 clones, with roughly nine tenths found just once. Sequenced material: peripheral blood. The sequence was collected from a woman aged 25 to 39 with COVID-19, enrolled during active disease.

The CDR3 sequence is CASSVGTDRGALF. In nucleotides, the CDR3 is TGTGCCAGCAGTGTAGGGACGGACAGGGGGGCCCTCTTC. V and J are TRBV12-3 or TRBV12-4 and TRBJ2-1; the match to TRBD1 covers 10 bases. The CDR3 is 13 residues long.